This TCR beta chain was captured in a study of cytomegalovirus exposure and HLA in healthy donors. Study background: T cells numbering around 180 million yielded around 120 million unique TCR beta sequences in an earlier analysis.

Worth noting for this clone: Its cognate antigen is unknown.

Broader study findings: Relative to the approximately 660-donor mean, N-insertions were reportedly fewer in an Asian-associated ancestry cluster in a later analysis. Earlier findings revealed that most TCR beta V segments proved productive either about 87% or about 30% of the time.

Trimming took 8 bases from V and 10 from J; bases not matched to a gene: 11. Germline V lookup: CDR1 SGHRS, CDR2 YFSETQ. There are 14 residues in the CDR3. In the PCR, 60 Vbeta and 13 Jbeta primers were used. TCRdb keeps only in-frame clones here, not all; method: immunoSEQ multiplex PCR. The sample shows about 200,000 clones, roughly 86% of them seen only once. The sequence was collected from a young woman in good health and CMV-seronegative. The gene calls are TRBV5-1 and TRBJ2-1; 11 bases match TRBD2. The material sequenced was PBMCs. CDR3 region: CASATSGTPGEQFF. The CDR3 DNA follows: TGCGCCAGTGCGACTAGCGGGACCCCCGGGGAGCAGTTCTTC.